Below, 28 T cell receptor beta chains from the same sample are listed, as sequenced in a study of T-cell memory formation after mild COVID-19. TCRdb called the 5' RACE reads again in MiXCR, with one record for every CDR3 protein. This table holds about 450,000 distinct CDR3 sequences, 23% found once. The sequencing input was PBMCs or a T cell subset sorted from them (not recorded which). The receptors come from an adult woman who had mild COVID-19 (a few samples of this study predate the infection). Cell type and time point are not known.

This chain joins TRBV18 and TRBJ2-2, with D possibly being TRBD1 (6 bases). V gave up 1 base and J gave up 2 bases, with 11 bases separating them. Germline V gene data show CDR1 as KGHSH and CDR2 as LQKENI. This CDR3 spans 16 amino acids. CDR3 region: CASSPRQGTNTGELFF. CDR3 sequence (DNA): TGTGCCAGCTCACCACGGCAGGGGACCAACACCGGGGAGCTGTTTTTT.

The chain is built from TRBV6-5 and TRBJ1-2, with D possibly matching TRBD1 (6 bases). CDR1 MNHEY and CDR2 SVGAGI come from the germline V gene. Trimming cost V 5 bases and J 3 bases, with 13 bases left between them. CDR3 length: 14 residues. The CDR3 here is CASSADSEYYGYTF. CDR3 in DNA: TGTGCCAGCAGTGCGGACAGCGAATACTATGGCTACACCTTC.

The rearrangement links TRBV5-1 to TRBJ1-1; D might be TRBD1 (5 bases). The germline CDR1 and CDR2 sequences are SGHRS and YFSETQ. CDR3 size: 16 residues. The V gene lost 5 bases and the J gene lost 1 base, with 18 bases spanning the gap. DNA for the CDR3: TGCGCCAGCAGTCCGGGGGGGTACGGATCGAACACTGAAGCTTTCTTT. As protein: CASSPGGYGSNTEAFF.

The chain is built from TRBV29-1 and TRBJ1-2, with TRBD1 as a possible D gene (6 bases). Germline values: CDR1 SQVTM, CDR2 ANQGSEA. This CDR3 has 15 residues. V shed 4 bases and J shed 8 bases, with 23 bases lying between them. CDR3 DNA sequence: TGCAGCGTTGCCGGGACAAAGTCCGGGACGTCCGGCTACACCTTC. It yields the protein CSVAGTKSGTSGYTF. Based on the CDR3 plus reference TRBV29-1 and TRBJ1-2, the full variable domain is SAVISQKPSRDICQRGTSLTIQCQVDSQVTMMFWYRQQPGQSLTLIATANQGSEATYESGFVIDKFPISRPNLTFSTLTVSNMSPEDSSIYLCSVAGTKSGTSGYTFGSGTRLTVV.

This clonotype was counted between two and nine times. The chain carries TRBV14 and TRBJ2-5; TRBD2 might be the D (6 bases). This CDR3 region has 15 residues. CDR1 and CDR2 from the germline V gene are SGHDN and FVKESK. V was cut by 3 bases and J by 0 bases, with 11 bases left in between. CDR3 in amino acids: CASSQRDWYQETQYF. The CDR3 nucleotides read TGTGCCAGCAGCCAGCGGGACTGGTACCAAGAGACCCAGTACTTC.

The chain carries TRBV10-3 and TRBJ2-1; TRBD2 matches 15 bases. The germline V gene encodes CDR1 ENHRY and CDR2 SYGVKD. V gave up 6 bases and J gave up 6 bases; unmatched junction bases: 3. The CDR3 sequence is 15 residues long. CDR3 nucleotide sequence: TGTGCCATCAGGGGACTAGCGGGGGGATCCAATGAGCAGTTCTTC. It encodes CAIRGLAGGSNEQFF.

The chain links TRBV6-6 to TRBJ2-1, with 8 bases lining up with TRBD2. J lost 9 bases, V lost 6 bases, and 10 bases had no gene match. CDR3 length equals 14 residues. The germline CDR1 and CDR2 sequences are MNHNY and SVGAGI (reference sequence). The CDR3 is CASRDTGGPGEQFF. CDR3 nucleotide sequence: TGTGCCAGCAGGGATACGGGGGGGCCGGGTGAGCAGTTCTTC.

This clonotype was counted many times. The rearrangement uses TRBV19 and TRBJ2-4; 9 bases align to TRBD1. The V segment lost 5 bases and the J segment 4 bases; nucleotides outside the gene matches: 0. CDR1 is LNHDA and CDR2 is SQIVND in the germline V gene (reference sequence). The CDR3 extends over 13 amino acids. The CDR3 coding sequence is TGTGCCAGTAGTGACAGGGGGAAAAACATTCAGTACTTC. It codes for CASSDRGKNIQYF.

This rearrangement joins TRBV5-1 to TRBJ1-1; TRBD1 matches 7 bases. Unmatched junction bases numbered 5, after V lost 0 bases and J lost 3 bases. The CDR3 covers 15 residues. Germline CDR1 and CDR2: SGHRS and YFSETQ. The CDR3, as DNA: TGCGCCAGCAGCTTGGTAGGTACAGGGGACACTGAAGCTTTCTTT. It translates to CASSLVGTGDTEAFF.

CDR3 bases: TGTGCCAGCAGCTTGATTCAGAGCTCCTACGAGCAGTACTTC. Protein product: CASSLIQSSYEQYF. The chain combines TRBV5-6 with TRBJ2-7; D uncertain. The CDR3 runs 14 residues. V shed 1 base and J shed 0 bases, with 8 bases lying between them. Germline V gives CDR1 SGHDT, CDR2 YYEEEE.

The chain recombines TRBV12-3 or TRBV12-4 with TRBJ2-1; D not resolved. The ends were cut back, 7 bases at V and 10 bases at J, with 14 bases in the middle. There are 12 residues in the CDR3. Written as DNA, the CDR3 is TGTGCCAGCACCCTAGGGCTCGGCGAGCAGTTCTTC. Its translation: CASTLGLGEQFF.

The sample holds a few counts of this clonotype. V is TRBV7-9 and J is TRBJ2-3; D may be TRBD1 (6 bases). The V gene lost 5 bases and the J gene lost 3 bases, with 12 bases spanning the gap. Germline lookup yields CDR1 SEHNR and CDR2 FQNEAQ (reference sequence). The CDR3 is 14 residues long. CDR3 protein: CASSIQGRTDTQYF. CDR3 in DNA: TGTGCCAGCAGCATACAGGGTCGGACAGATACGCAGTATTTT.

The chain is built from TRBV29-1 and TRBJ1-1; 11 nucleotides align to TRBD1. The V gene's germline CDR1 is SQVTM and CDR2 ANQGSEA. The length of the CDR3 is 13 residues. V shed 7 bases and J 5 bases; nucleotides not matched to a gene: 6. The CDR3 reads CSAGTGGGTEAFF. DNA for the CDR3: TGCAGCGCCGGGACAGGGGGTGGAACTGAAGCTTTCTTT. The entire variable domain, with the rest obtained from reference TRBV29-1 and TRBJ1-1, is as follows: SAVISQKPSRDICQRGTSLTIQCQVDSQVTMMFWYRQQPGQSLTLIATANQGSEATYESGFVIDKFPISRPNLTFSTLTVSNMSPEDSSIYLCSAGTGGGTEAFFGQGTRLTVV.

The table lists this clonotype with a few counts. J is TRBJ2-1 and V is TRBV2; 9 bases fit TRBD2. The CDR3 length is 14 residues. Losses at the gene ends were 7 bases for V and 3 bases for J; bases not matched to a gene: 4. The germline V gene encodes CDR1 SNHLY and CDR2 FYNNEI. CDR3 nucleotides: TGTGCCAGCAAGACTAGCGGAAACTACAATGAGCAGTTCTTC. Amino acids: CASKTSGNYNEQFF.

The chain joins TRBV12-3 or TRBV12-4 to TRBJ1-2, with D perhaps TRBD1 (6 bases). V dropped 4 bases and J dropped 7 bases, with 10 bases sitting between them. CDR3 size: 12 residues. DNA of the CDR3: TGTGCCAGCAGTTCCACAGGGTTTGGCTACACCTTC. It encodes CASSSTGFGYTF.

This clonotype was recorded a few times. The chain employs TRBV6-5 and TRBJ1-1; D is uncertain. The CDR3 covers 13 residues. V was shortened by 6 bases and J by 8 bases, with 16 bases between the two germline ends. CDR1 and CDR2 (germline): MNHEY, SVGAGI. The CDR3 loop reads CASSLRAPWEAFF. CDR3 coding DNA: TGTGCCAGCAGCCTAAGGGCCCCTTGGGAAGCTTTCTTT.

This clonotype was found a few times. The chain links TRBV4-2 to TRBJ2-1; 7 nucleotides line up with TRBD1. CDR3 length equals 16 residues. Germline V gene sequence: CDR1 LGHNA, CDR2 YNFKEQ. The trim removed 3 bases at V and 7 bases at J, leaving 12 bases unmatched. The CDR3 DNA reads TGTGCCAGCAGCCACCCGCCCAGACAGGGAGAGAATGAGCAGTTCTTC. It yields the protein CASSHPPRQGENEQFF.

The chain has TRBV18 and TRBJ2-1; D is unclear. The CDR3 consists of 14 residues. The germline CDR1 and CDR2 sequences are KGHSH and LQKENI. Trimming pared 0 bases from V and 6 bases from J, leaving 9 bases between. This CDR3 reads CASSPPASSNEQFF. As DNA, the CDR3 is TGTGCCAGCTCACCACCGGCAAGCAGCAATGAGCAGTTCTTC.

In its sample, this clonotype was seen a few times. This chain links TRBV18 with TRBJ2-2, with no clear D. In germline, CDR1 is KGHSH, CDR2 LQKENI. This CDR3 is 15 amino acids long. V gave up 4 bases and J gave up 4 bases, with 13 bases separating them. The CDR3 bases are TGTGCCAGCTCACTGTTGACTCGGCCCACCGGGGAGCTGTTTTTT. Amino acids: CASSLLTRPTGELFF.

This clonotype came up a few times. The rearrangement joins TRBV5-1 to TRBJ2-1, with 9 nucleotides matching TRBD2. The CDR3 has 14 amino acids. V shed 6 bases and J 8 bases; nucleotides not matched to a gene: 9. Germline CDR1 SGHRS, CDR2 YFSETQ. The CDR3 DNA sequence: TGCGCCAGCAAAGCCGGGACTAGCATGGATGAGCAGTTCTTC. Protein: CASKAGTSMDEQFF.

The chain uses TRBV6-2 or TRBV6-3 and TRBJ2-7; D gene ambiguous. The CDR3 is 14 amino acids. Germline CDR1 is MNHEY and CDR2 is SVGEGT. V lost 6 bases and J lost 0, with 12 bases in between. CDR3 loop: CASRPRSNSYEQYF. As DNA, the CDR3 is TGTGCCAGCAGACCCCGGAGCAACTCCTACGAGCAGTACTTC.

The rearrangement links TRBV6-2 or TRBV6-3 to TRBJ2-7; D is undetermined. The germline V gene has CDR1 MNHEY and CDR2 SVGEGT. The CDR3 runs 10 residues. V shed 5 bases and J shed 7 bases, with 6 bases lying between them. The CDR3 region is CASSREEQYF. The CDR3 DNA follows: TGTGCCAGCAGTCGAGAGGAGCAGTACTTC.

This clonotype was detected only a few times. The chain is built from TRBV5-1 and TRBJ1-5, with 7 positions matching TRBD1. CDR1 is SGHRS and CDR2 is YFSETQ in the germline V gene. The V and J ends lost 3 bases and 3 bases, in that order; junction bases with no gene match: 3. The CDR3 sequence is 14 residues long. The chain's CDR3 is CASSSQGLNQPQHF. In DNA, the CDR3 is TGCGCCAGCAGCTCACAGGGGCTCAATCAGCCCCAGCATTTT.

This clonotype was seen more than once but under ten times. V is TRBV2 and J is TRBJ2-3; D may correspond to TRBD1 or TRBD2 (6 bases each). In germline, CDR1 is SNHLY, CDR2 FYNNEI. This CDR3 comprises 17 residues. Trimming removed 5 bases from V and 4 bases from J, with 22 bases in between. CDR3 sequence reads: CASSPTPGLGGPDTQYF. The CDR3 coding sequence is TGTGCCAGCAGTCCAACCCCTGGACTCGGGGGCCCAGATACGCAGTATTTT.

The CDR3 DNA sequence: TGCGCCAGCAGCTTCAATACAGGGGGCTCGGGCACTGAAGCTTTCTTT. Protein sequence: CASSFNTGGSGTEAFF. This chain links TRBV5-1 with TRBJ1-1; TRBD1 matches 9 bases. Unmatched junction bases numbered 9, after V lost 2 bases and J lost 4 bases. This CDR3 has 16 amino acids. Germline CDR1 reads SGHRS; CDR2 reads YFSETQ. Combining the CDR3 with reference TRBV5-1 and TRBJ1-1 gives the whole variable domain KAGVTQTPRYLIKTRGQQVTLSCSPISGHRSVSWYQQTPGQGLQFLFEYFSETQRNKGNFPGRFSGRQFSNSRSEMNVSTLELGDSALYLCASSFNTGGSGTEAFFGQGTRLTVV.

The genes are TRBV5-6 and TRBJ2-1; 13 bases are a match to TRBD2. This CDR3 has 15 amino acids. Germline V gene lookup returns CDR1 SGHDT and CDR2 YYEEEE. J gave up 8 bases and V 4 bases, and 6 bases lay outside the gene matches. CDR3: CASSPGTSGAYEQFF. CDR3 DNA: TGTGCCAGCAGCCCCGGGACTAGCGGGGCATATGAGCAGTTCTTC.

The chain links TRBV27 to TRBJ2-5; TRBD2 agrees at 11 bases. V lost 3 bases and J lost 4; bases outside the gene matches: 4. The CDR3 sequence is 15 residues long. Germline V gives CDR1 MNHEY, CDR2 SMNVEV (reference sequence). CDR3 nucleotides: TGTGCCAGCAGTTTCTTAGCGGGAGGGAGAGAGACCCAGTACTTC. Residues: CASSFLAGGRETQYF.

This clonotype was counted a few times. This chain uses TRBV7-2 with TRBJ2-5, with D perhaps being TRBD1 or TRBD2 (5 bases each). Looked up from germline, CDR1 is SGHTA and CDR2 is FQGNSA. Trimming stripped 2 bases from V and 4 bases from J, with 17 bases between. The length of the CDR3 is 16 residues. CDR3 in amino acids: CASSLSRTNAGETQYF. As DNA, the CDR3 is TGTGCCAGCAGCTTATCCAGGACAAATGCGGGAGAGACCCAGTACTTC.